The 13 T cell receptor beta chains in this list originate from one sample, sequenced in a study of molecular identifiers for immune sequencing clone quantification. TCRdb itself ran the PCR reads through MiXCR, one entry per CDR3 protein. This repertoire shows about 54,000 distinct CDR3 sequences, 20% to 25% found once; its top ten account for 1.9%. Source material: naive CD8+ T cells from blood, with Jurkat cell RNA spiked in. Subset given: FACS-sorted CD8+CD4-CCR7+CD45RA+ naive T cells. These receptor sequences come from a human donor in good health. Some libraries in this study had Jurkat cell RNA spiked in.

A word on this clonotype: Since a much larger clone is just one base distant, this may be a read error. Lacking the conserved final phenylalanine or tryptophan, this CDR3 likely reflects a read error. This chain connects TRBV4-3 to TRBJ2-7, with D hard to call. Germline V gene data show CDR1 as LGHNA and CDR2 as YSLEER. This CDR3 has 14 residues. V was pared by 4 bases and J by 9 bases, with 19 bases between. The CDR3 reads CASSPYDDQLGQYL. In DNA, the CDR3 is TGCGCCAGCAGCCCCTACGACGACCAACTTGGGCAGTACCTC.

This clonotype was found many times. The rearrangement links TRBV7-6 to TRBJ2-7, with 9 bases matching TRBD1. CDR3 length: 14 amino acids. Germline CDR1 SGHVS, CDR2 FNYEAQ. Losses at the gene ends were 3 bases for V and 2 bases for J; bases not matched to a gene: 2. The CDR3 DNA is TGTGCCAGCAGCTTCGGGACAGGGACCTACGAGCAGTACTTC. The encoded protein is CASSFGTGTYEQYF.

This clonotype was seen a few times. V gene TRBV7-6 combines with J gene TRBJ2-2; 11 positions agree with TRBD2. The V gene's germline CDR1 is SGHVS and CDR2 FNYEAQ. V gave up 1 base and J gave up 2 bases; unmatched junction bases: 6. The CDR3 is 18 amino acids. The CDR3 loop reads CASSLDPGTSGNTGELFF. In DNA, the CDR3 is TGTGCCAGCAGCTTAGACCCCGGGACTAGCGGCAACACCGGGGAGCTGTTTTTT.

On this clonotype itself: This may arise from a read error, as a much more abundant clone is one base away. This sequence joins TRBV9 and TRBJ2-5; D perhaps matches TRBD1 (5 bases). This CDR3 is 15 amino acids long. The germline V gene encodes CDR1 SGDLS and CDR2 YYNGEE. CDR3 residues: CTSSARGIQQETQYF. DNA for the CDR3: TGTACCAGCAGCGCAAGGGGAATTCAGCAAGAGACCCAGTACTTC.

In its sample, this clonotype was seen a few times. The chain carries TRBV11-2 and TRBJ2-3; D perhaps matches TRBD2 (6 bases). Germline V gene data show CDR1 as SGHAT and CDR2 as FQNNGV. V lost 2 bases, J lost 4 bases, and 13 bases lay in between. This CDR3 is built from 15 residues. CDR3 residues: CASSLWGLTSDTQYF. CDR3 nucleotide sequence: TGTGCCAGCAGCTTATGGGGACTCACATCAGATACGCAGTATTTT.

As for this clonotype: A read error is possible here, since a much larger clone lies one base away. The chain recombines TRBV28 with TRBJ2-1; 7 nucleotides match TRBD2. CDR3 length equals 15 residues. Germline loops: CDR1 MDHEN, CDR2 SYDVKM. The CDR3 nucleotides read TGTGTCAGCAGTTACCAACTAGCGACCTACAATGAGCAGTTCTTC. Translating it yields CVSSYQLATYNEQFF. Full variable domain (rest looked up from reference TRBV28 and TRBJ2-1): DVKVTQSSRYLVKRTGEKVFLECVQDMDHENMFWYRQDPGLGLRLIYFSYDVKMKEKGDIPEGYSVSREKKERFSLILESASTNQTSMYLCVSSYQLATYNEQFFGPGTRLTVL.

The CDR3, as DNA: TGTGCCAGCAGCTTCGGACACACTGAAGCTTTCTTT. Translated, it gives CASSFGHTEAFF. The rearrangement uses TRBV5-4 and TRBJ1-1; D is undetermined. Deletions cut 2 bases from V and 3 bases from J, with 5 bases between. There are 12 residues in the CDR3. Germline-derived CDR1 and CDR2 are SGHNT and YYREEE (reference sequence).

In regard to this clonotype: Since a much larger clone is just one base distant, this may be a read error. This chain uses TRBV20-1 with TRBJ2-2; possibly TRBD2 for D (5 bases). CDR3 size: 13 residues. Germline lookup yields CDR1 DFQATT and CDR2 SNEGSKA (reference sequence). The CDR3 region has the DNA TGCAGTACTAGTATCGCGAACACCGGGGAGCTGTTTTTT. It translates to CSTSIANTGELFF.

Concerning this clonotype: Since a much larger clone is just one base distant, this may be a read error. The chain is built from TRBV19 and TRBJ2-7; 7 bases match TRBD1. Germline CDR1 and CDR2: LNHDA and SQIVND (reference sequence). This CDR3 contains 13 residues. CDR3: CVSSIRDSYEQYF. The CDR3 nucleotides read TGTGTCAGTAGTATTCGGGACAGCTACGAGCAGTACTTC.

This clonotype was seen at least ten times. CDR3 bases: TGTGCCAGCAGCTTAGGGACAGGGGGCCCTTACGAGCAGTACTTC. It specifies CASSLGTGGPYEQYF. V is TRBV7-2 and J is TRBJ2-7; 11 bases line up with TRBD1. V dropped 1 base and J dropped 4; count of bases not matched to a gene: 3. The CDR3 sequence is 15 residues long. Looked up from germline, CDR1 is SGHTA and CDR2 is FQGNSA.

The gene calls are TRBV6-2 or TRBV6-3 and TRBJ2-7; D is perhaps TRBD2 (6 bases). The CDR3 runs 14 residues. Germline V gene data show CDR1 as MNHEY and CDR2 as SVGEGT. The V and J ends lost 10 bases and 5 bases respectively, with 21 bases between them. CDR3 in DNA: TGTGCCACCACCGAGCGGGCGTATGGCCACGAGCAGTACTTC. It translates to CATTERAYGHEQYF.

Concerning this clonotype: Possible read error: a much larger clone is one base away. CDR3 protein: CASSKVGAATNEKLFF. DNA for the CDR3: TGTGCCAGCAGCAAGGTGGGGGCCGCGACTAATGAAAAACTGTTTTTT. V usage is TRBV2 and J usage is TRBJ1-4; TRBD1 is a possible D gene (6 bases). The germline V and J ends were trimmed by 6 bases and 2 bases, with 16 bases remaining between them. The CDR3 length is 16 residues. The germline CDR1 and CDR2 sequences are SNHLY and FYNNEI.

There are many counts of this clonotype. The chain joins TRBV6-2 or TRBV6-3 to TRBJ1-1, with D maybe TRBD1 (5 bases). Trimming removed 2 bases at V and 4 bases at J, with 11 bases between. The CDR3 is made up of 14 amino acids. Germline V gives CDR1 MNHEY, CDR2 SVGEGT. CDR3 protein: CASSYGGGITEAFF. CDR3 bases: TGTGCCAGCAGTTACGGGGGTGGGATCACTGAAGCTTTCTTT.